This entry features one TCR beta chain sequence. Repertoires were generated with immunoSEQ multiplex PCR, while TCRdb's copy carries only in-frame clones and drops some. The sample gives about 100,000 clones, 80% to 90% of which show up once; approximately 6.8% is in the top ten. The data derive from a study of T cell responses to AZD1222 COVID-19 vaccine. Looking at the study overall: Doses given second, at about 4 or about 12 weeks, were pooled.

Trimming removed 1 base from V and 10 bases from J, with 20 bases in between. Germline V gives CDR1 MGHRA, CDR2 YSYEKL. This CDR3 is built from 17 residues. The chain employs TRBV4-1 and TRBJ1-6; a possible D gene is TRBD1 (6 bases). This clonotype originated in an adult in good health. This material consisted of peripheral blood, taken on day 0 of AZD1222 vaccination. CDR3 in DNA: TGCGCCAGCAGCCAAGGGGGGGCAGGACCTGCGGGCTCACCCCTCCACTTT. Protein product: CASSQGGAGPAGSPLHF.